One sample yielded the 14 T cell receptor beta chains listed below, sequenced in a study of blood T cells in healthy people across ages. A J-beta primer mix and a sample-barcoded 5' primer were used in a second PCR of about 7 to 12 cycles. In TCRdb, the 5' RACE reads were re-called with MiXCR into one record per CDR3 protein. The sample lists more than 900,000 distinct CDR3 sequences; about 27% were seen once. The same sample was also used in a study of T cells of mothers and their children.

The sequenced material came from blood. The receptors originated from a woman aged 40 to 50 in good health.

The chain links TRBV4-1 to TRBJ1-1; D unclear. CDR3 length: 15 amino acids. Trimming removed 0 bases at V and 4 bases at J, with 12 bases between. In germline, CDR1 is MGHRA, CDR2 YSYEKL. Here the CDR3 reads CASSQENPRTTEAFF. DNA of the CDR3: TGCGCCAGCAGCCAAGAAAACCCCCGGACCACTGAAGCTTTCTTT.

Here the CDR3 DNA reads TGCAGTGCTAGAGGCCCGCTTGCAACTAATGAAAAACTGTTTTTT. Encoded protein: CSARGPLATNEKLFF. V gene TRBV20-1 combines with J gene TRBJ1-4; D not resolved. V was cut by 1 base and J by 0 bases, with 9 bases left in between. Germline CDR1 is DFQATT and CDR2 is SNEGSKA (reference sequence). This CDR3 has 15 residues.

V usage is TRBV28 and J usage is TRBJ2-3; 10 nucleotides match TRBD2. This CDR3 has 15 amino acids. CDR1 MDHEN and CDR2 SYDVKM come from the germline V gene. V shed 7 bases, J shed 6 bases, and the junction held 10 bases outside the gene matches. CDR3 DNA sequence: TGTGCCAGCATTCTCAGCGGGGGGGCCCCGGATACGCAGTATTTT. It is translated as CASILSGGAPDTQYF.

The V call is TRBV5-1, the J call TRBJ2-6; unclear D gene. Germline lookup yields CDR1 SGHRS and CDR2 YFSETQ. This CDR3 comprises 16 residues. V lost 0 bases, J lost 0 bases, and 7 bases lay in between. CDR3 in DNA: TGCGCCAGCAGCTTGGCCGCGGTCTCTGGGGCCAACGTCCTGACTTTC. Translating gives CASSLAAVSGANVLTF.

This clonotype was counted between two and nine times. The chain uses TRBV25-1 and TRBJ1-2, with a possible D match to TRBD1 (5 bases). Germline assignment: CDR1 MGHDK and CDR2 SYGVNS. This CDR3 is built from 15 residues. Trimming left V 3 bases short and J 6 bases short, with 17 bases between. This CDR3 reads CASSDLKTEADGYTF. Here the CDR3 DNA reads TGTGCCAGCAGTGACCTGAAGACAGAGGCCGATGGCTACACCTTC.

The chain employs TRBV2 and TRBJ1-1; D is uncertain. This CDR3 is 10 amino acids long. CDR1 is SNHLY, CDR2 FYNNEI, per germline. Trimming removed 6 bases from V and 11 bases from J, with 10 bases in between. CDR3 sequence: CASRLERAFF. For the CDR3, the DNA is TGTGCCAGCAGACTTGAGCGGGCTTTCTTT.

Details on this clonotype: One end of the junction fails to match germline, which may point to a read error. V is TRBV5-1 and J is TRBJ1-2; D is unclear. This CDR3 region has 15 residues. Per the germline V gene, CDR1 is SGHRS and CDR2 is YFSETQ. CDR3 coding DNA: TGCGTCAGCAGCTTGGAAGGAGTCGGGAGCTATGGCTACACCTTC. Its protein product is CVSSLEGVGSYGYTF.

CDR3 residues: CSARVPSSGGGGYTF. The CDR3 bases are TGCAGTGCTAGAGTGCCTAGCTCAGGGGGTGGTGGCTACACCTTC. V usage is TRBV20-1 and J usage is TRBJ1-2; 7 nucleotides match TRBD1. The germline V gene encodes CDR1 DFQATT and CDR2 SNEGSKA (reference sequence). The CDR3 contains 15 residues. After removal of 1 base from V and 7 bases from J, the junction contained 12 bases not matched to a gene.

Many counts were recorded for this clonotype. The genes are TRBV20-1 and TRBJ2-7, with a tentative D call TRBD2 (6 bases). Germline CDR1 reads DFQATT; CDR2 reads SNEGSKA (reference sequence). Between the trimmed V and J ends, which lost 4 bases and 2 bases, there was a span of 12 bases. The CDR3 runs to 13 residues. The CDR3 sequence: CSAKSRGPYEQYF. The CDR3 region has the DNA TGCAGTGCTAAGTCGCGGGGCCCCTACGAGCAGTACTTC.

This clonotype was observed many times. The V and J genes are TRBV18 and TRBJ2-7; no firm D call. Germline V gives CDR1 KGHSH, CDR2 LQKENI. There are 14 residues in the CDR3. V was cut by 8 bases and J by 2 bases, with 16 bases left in between. The CDR3, as DNA: TGTGCCAGCAGTCCTCCCACGGGCCCCTACGAGCAGTACTTC. This encodes CASSPPTGPYEQYF. Combining the CDR3 with reference TRBV18 and TRBJ2-7 gives the whole variable domain NAGVMQNPRHLVRRRGQEARLRCSPMKGHSHVYWYRQLPEEGLKFMVYLQKENIIDESGMPKERFSAEFPKEGPSILRIQQVVRGDSAAYFCASSPPTGPYEQYFGPGTRLTVT.

This clonotype was found many times. V and J are TRBV20-1 and TRBJ2-7; no clear D. Deletions cut 3 bases from V and 2 bases from J, with 11 bases between. This CDR3 contains 13 residues. Germline V lookup: CDR1 DFQATT, CDR2 SNEGSKA (reference sequence). This chain's CDR3 is CSASKALTYEQYF. CDR3 sequence (DNA): TGCAGTGCTAGTAAAGCTCTAACCTACGAGCAGTACTTC.

At least ten counts were recorded for this clonotype. The V call is TRBV5-1, the J call TRBJ1-2; D may be TRBD1 (5 bases). The germline V gene has CDR1 SGHRS and CDR2 YFSETQ. The V and J ends lost 2 bases and 3 bases respectively, with 11 bases between them. This CDR3 spans 14 amino acids. CDR3: CASSLGGDDYGYTF. The CDR3 DNA reads as TGCGCCAGCAGCTTAGGAGGGGATGACTATGGCTACACCTTC.

This clonotype was detected only a few times. V is TRBV5-1 and J is TRBJ1-2; D uncertain. The V end was cut by 5 bases, the J end by 1 base, with 9 bases between. This CDR3 is 13 amino acids long. Germline V gene sequence: CDR1 SGHRS, CDR2 YFSETQ. The CDR3 DNA sequence: TGCGCCAGCAGTCCCATGGATAACTATGGCTACACCTTC. Its translation: CASSPMDNYGYTF.

This clonotype appeared once. The chain uses TRBV7-2 and TRBJ2-5, with D tentatively TRBD1 (6 bases). V dropped 5 bases and J dropped 11 bases, with 18 bases sitting between them. The germline V gene has CDR1 SGHTA and CDR2 FQGNSA. This CDR3 contains 13 residues. CDR3 region: CASSPGTIEEQYF. CDR3 sequence (DNA): TGTGCCAGCAGCCCGGGGACAATCGAGGAGCAGTACTTC.